This T cell receptor (beta chain) stems from a study of cytotoxic CD8 clonotypes in ibrutinib-treated CLL. For the study at large: IGHV unmutated about 17; relapsed/refractory approximately 10; treatment-naive approximately 15.

Here immunoSEQ multiplex PCR was the method, and the copy in TCRdb shows in-frame clones only, minus some. The data show hundreds of thousands of clones, about three quarters seen once. Germline CDR1 is MNHEY and CDR2 is SMNVEV (reference sequence). The CDR3 runs to 17 residues. Notes on this clone: Its matching antigen is unknown. One end of the junction does not line up with germline, which may come from a read error.

Study-wide results and limits: With treatment, public clonotypes, which were uncommon, either contracted or remained stable. Elevated clonality accompanied ibrutinib response, with a return toward baseline values at progression.

The chain combines TRBV27 with TRBJ2-5, with 7 bases lining up with TRBD2. The sample here was PBMCs, taken after 24 months of ibrutinib treatment. This TCR came from a human donor with chronic lymphocytic leukemia. CDR3 in amino acids: CASSLSLSPSGKETQYF. The CDR3 DNA reads TGTGCCAGCAGTCTATCATTATCACCTAGCGGTAAAGAGACCCAGTACTTC.